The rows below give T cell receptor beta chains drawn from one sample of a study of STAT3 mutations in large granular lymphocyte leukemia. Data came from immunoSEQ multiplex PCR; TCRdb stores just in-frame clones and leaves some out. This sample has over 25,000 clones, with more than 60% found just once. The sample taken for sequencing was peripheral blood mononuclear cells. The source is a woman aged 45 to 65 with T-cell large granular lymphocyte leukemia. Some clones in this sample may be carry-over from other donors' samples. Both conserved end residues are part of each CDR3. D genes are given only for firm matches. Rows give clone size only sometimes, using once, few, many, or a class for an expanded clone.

CDR3 protein: CASSYSRAGGNEQYF
CDR3 DNA: TGTGCCAGCAGTTACTCCCGGGCAGGGGGTAACGAGCAGTACTTC
V gene: TRBV6-6
clone size: .
J gene: TRBJ2-7
D gene: TRBD1

CDR3 protein: CSVEDLWVNYGYTF
CDR3 DNA: TGCAGCGTTGAAGATCTTTGGGTCAACTATGGCTACACCTTC
V gene: TRBV29-1
clone size: .
J gene: TRBJ1-2
D gene: .

CDR3 protein: CSAAGTGLEQYF
CDR3 DNA: TGCAGCGCCGCGGGGACAGGGCTCGAGCAGTACTTC
V gene: TRBV29-1
clone size: .
J gene: TRBJ2-7
D gene: TRBD1

CDR3 protein: CASGFPGTGGYNEQFF
CDR3 DNA: TGTGCCAGCGGTTTCCCCGGGACAGGGGGCTATAATGAGCAGTTCTTC
V gene: TRBV28
clone size: .
J gene: TRBJ2-1
D gene: TRBD1

CDR3 protein: CASSLGRNMNTEAFF
CDR3 DNA: TGTGCCAGCAGCTTAGGAAGAAACATGAACACTGAAGCTTTCTTT
V gene: TRBV7-9
clone size: .
J gene: TRBJ1-1
D gene: .

CDR3 protein: CASSERGIPNEKLFF
CDR3 DNA: TGTGCCAGCAGTGAGAGGGGCATCCCTAATGAAAAACTGTTTTTT
V gene: TRBV2
clone size: few
J gene: TRBJ1-4
D gene: .

CDR3 protein: CSAQEGYKNIQYF
CDR3 DNA: TGCAGCGCTCAAGAGGGCTACAAAAACATTCAGTACTTC
V gene: TRBV29-1
clone size: .
J gene: TRBJ2-4
D gene: .

CDR3 protein: CASSYGTGKGQPQHF
CDR3 DNA: TGTGCCAGCAGTTACGGGACAGGGAAGGGTCAGCCCCAGCATTTT
V gene: TRBV6-5
clone size: few
J gene: TRBJ1-5
D gene: TRBD1

CDR3 protein: CASSPKGTSGIYEQYF
CDR3 DNA: TGTGCCAGCAGTCCCAAAGGTACTAGCGGGATTTACGAGCAGTACTTC
V gene: TRBV27
clone size: .
J gene: TRBJ2-7
D gene: TRBD2

CDR3 protein: CAISPGQGGNEQYF
CDR3 DNA: TGTGCCATCAGTCCGGGACAGGGGGGAAACGAGCAGTACTTC
V gene: TRBV10-3
clone size: few
J gene: TRBJ2-7
D gene: TRBD1

CDR3 protein: CASWGRDYSYEQYF
CDR3 DNA: TGTGCCAGCTGGGGGAGGGACTATTCCTACGAGCAGTACTTC
V gene: TRBV6-1
clone size: .
J gene: TRBJ2-7
D gene: TRBD2

CDR3 protein: CASSPENVDTDTQYF
CDR3 DNA: TGTGCCAGCAGCCCCGAAAATGTGGACACAGATACGCAGTATTTT
V gene: TRBV7-9
clone size: once
J gene: TRBJ2-3
D gene: .

CDR3 protein: CASSTRDGADYEQYF
CDR3 DNA: TGTGCCAGCAGCACCCGGGACGGAGCCGACTACGAGCAGTACTTC
V gene: TRBV7-9
clone size: once
J gene: TRBJ2-7
D gene: .

CDR3 protein: CASSPGSGANVLTF
CDR3 DNA: TGTGCCAGCTCACCAGGATCTGGGGCCAACGTCCTGACTTTC
V gene: TRBV18
clone size: .
J gene: TRBJ2-6
D gene: .

CDR3 protein: CASSLAGGRHNEKLFF
CDR3 DNA: TGTGCCAGCAGCTTAGCAGGTGGCAGGCATAATGAAAAACTGTTTTTT
V gene: TRBV7-9
clone size: .
J gene: TRBJ1-4
D gene: .